This TCR beta chain is from a study of control samples from healthy donors and cancer patients (dated by TCRdb to about 2020). Library method: the immunoSEQ multiplex PCR assay. Sourced from immuneACCESS, this table was stored by TCRdb with only in-frame sequences that have V and J called. A share of the clones is absent; for the studies checked, an unresolved V gene accounts for under half, and the remainder has no known explanation. For this sample there are approximately 74,000 clones; approximately 94% appear just once. The top ten clonotypes cover 2.5% to 3% of the sample. The germline V gene (reference sequence) supplies CDR1 SEHNR and CDR2 FQNEAQ. V lost 3 bases and J lost 5 bases; the stretch between them is 11 bases long. The CDR3 measures 14 amino acids from cysteine to phenylalanine. The entry retains the CDR3 DNA only, 42 bases that are in frame from base 1. A note on this clone: Its binding antigen is unknown. Per-base qualities were not stored, and no clone one base away is much larger.

The TCR comes from a woman aged 25 to 39 in good health. The sequenced material came from blood. The rearrangement combines TRBV7-9 with TRBJ2-1; TRBD1 is possibly the D segment (5 matching bases). The CDR3 corresponds to CASSFFGANNEQFF. The DNA sequence follows: TGTGCCAGCAGCTTTTTTGGGGCAAACAATGAGCAGTTCTTC. Here the CDR3 is joined to the reference TRBV7-9 and TRBJ2-1 genes, and the full variable domain is: DTGVSQNPRHKITKRGQNVTFRCDPISEHNRLYWYRQTLGQGPEFLTYFQNEAQLEKSRLLSDRFSAERPKGSFSTLEIQRTEQGDSAMYLCASSFFGANNEQFFGPGTRLTVL.